The present TCR beta chain was sequenced within a study of shared clonotypes between healthy human individuals. Trimming shortened V by 5 bases and J by 4 bases, and 14 bases separated the two germline ends. There are 14 residues in the CDR3. The V gene's germline CDR1 is SGHTA and CDR2 FQGNSA. The protocol was immunoSEQ multiplex PCR, while the TCRdb copy is restricted to in-frame clones and leaves out a portion. The sample lists around 940,000 clones, less than 85% occurring once. The chain joins TRBV7-2 to TRBJ1-2, with a weak D call TRBD1 (5 bases). Sequencing used memory CD4+ T cells sorted from blood. Subset denoted: CD45RA-negative fraction. The sequence was obtained from a young man in good health. As DNA, the CDR3 is TGTGCCAGCAGCCCCGACAGAGACCGCTATGGCTACACCTTC. Its translation is CASSPDRDRYGYTF.